The clone carrying this T cell receptor (beta chain) was detected many times. This sample was included in a study of T cell clonality in common variable immunodeficiency. Only in-frame clones appear in the TCRdb table, and some are missing; sequencing was by immunoSEQ multiplex PCR. Sampling found 60,000 to 75,000 clones, none seen once. The sequence came from a person aged 18-69 years in good health. Sequencing was performed on peripheral blood mononuclear cells.

The CDR3 spells CAITPTSAGDTQYF. The DNA read from the CDR3 is TGTGCCATCACCCCGACTAGCGCCGGAGATACG. This sequence joins TRBV10-3 and TRBJ2-3, with 8 positions matching TRBD2. Coverage ceases 3 residues before the CDR3 finishes, and the germline J gene fills in the end. Germline trimming cut 7 bases from V and 5 bases from J; bases unmatched to any gene: 8. The CDR3 has 14 amino acids. Germline V gene lookup returns CDR1 ENHRY and CDR2 SYGVKD.